Each of the 19 T cell receptor beta chains below was sequenced from the same sample in a study of T-cell memory formation after mild COVID-19. TCRdb re-derived calls from the 5' RACE reads in MiXCR, one entry per CDR3 protein. The sample has 300,000 to 400,000 distinct CDR3 sequences; 25% to 30% are singletons. Material: PBMCs or a T cell subset sorted from them (not recorded which). Source of these receptors: an adult woman who had mild COVID-19 (a few samples of this study predate the infection). Cell type and time point are not known.

This clonotype appeared a few times. This rearrangement joins TRBV27 to TRBJ2-3; no clear D. From germline, CDR1 is MNHEY and CDR2 SMNVEV (reference sequence). The length of the CDR3 is 14 residues. Trimming took 6 bases from V and 3 from J, leaving 13 bases between them. CDR3 region: CASRLGGRTDTQYF. The CDR3 DNA follows: TGTGCCAGCAGATTGGGTGGACGGACAGATACGCAGTATTTT.

The chain employs TRBV29-1 and TRBJ2-1; 10 bases fit TRBD2. The germline V gene has CDR1 SQVTM and CDR2 ANQGSEA. J gave up 2 bases and V 4 bases, and 5 bases lay outside the gene matches. The CDR3 is 15 amino acids. The CDR3 here is CSVGQREGPYNEQFF. The CDR3 bases are TGCAGCGTTGGCCAGCGGGAGGGCCCCTACAATGAGCAGTTCTTC.

The rearrangement uses TRBV24-1 and TRBJ2-7, with D possibly TRBD1 on 5 matching bases. CDR1 is KGHDR and CDR2 is SFDVKD in the germline V gene. The CDR3 is 15 residues long. Trimming removed 0 bases from V and 5 bases from J, with 13 bases in between. CDR3 loop: CATSDLQAGPDEQYF. CDR3 DNA: TGTGCCACCAGTGATTTGCAGGCAGGGCCAGACGAGCAGTACTTC.

The V and J genes are TRBV29-1 and TRBJ2-7; TRBD2 matches at 9 bases. The CDR3 runs 16 residues. CDR1 SQVTM and CDR2 ANQGSEA come from the germline V gene. Trimming cost V 0 bases and J 3 bases; bases outside gene matches: 9. The DNA for the CDR3 is TGCAGCGTTGAAGATATAGTGGCTAGCGGGAACTACGAGCAGTACTTC. It encodes CSVEDIVASGNYEQYF.

J is TRBJ2-3 and V is TRBV24-1; 7 bases align to TRBD2. The CDR3 consists of 15 residues. Trimming at V came to 5 bases and at J to 1 base, leaving 5 bases not matched to a gene. CDR1 and CDR2 (germline): KGHDR, SFDVKD. CDR3 region: CATSGASGRTDTQYF. The CDR3 DNA is TGTGCCACCAGTGGCGCTAGCGGCCGCACAGATACGCAGTATTTT.

A note on this clonotype: This clone may be a read error of a much larger clone one base away. The V call is TRBV12-5, the J call TRBJ2-3, with D hard to call. CDR1 LGHNT and CDR2 FRNRAP come from the germline V gene. V gave up 6 bases and J gave up 1 base, with 11 bases separating them. There are 14 residues in the CDR3. The CDR3 nucleotides read TGTGCTAGTGGCCCGTCCCGTCGCACAGATACGCAGTATTTT. It encodes CASGPSRRTDTQYF. The full variable domain, completed using reference TRBV12-5 and TRBJ2-3, is DARVTQTPRHKVTEMGQEVTMRCQPILGHNTVFWYRQTMMQGLELLAYFRNRAPLDDSGMPKDRFSAEMPDATLATLKIQPSEPRDSAVYFCASGPSRRTDTQYFGPGTRLTVL.

In this sample, this clonotype turned up many times. The chain joins TRBV7-3 to TRBJ2-1, with 8 bases matching TRBD1. Germline values: CDR1 SGHTA, CDR2 FQGTGA. The CDR3 runs to 16 residues. The V gene end was trimmed by 5 bases and the J gene end by 4 bases; junction bases not matched to a gene: 10. CDR3 sequence (DNA): TGTGCCAGCAGCCATAAGCGTCGGACAGGGTACAATGAGCAGTTCTTC. It yields the protein CASSHKRRTGYNEQFF.

This clonotype was observed once. The genes are TRBV15 and TRBJ1-1; D is undetermined. CDR1 is LNHNV and CDR2 is YYDKDF in the germline V gene (reference sequence). The CDR3 is made up of 15 amino acids. V was clipped by 0 bases and J by 7 bases, with 15 bases between them. CDR3 coding DNA: TGTGCCACCAGCAGAGATGTAGGGAAGGGCAGTGAAGCTTTCTTT. Translated, it gives CATSRDVGKGSEAFF.

V is TRBV5-1 and J is TRBJ1-1; D not resolved. This CDR3 comprises 15 residues. The V gene lost 0 bases and the J gene lost 3 bases, with 12 bases spanning the gap. Germline CDR1 SGHRS, CDR2 YFSETQ. The CDR3 spells CASSLVSRTHTEAFF. The CDR3 DNA is TGCGCCAGCAGCTTGGTTAGCAGAACCCACACTGAAGCTTTCTTT.

This clonotype was recorded once. V and J are TRBV5-1 and TRBJ1-2, with TRBD1 matching over 9 bases. V lost 5 bases to trimming and J lost 4 bases; unmatched junction nucleotides: 9. Germline loops: CDR1 SGHRS, CDR2 YFSETQ. This CDR3 has 15 residues. CDR3 DNA sequence: TGCGCCAGCAGACCCACAGGGGGCTCTAGCTATGGCTACACCTTC. Residues: CASRPTGGSSYGYTF.

The chain combines TRBV29-1 with TRBJ2-7, with 9 bases fitting TRBD1. Germline CDR1 reads SQVTM; CDR2 reads ANQGSEA. V shed 3 bases, J shed 6 bases, and the junction held 6 bases outside the gene matches. The CDR3 extends over 13 amino acids. CDR3: CSVEGGQGSEQYF. CDR3 nucleotide sequence: TGCAGCGTTGAGGGGGGACAGGGATCCGAGCAGTACTTC.

The chain links TRBV18 to TRBJ2-3; the D is unclear. Germline assignment: CDR1 KGHSH and CDR2 LQKENI. The V and J ends lost 3 bases and 6 bases respectively, with 7 bases between them. The CDR3 contains 12 residues. This chain's CDR3 is CASSPGIDTQYF. The DNA of the CDR3 is TGTGCCAGCTCACCGGGTATCGATACGCAGTATTTT. The whole variable domain, filled in from reference TRBV18 and TRBJ2-3, reads NAGVMQNPRHLVRRRGQEARLRCSPMKGHSHVYWYRQLPEEGLKFMVYLQKENIIDESGMPKERFSAEFPKEGPSILRIQQVVRGDSAAYFCASSPGIDTQYFGPGTRLTVL.

The rearrangement links TRBV7-2 to TRBJ2-1, with D unclear. Trimming removed 4 bases at V and 0 bases at J, with 7 bases between. The CDR3 is made up of 14 amino acids. Germline CDR1 SGHTA, CDR2 FQGNSA. CDR3 DNA: TGTGCCAGCAGCTCTTTCATCTCCTACAATGAGCAGTTCTTC. Amino acids: CASSSFISYNEQFF.

This clonotype was found many times. The chain uses TRBV7-2 and TRBJ2-1; 13 bases are shared with TRBD2. The junction had 15 bases not matched to a gene; V was cut back by 6 bases and J by 4 bases. The CDR3 is 19 amino acids. CDR1 SGHTA and CDR2 FQGNSA come from the germline V gene. The CDR3 DNA follows: TGTGCCAGCAGTCAGTTCTCCGGGACTAGCGGGACTAGATACAATGAGCAGTTCTTC. Its translation: CASSQFSGTSGTRYNEQFF.

The chain joins TRBV7-2 to TRBJ1-6; 8 bases fit TRBD1. Losses at the gene ends were 5 bases for V and 3 bases for J; bases not matched to a gene: 3. The CDR3 loop spans 15 amino acids. From germline, CDR1 is SGHTA and CDR2 FQGNSA. The CDR3 protein is CASSVTGVYNSPLHF. The CDR3 nucleotides read TGTGCCAGCAGCGTGACAGGGGTCTATAATTCACCCCTCCACTTT.

The chain carries TRBV3-1 and TRBJ2-7; possibly TRBD2 for D (5 bases). With 3 bases removed from V and 1 base from J, the gap between germline ends came to 13 bases. Germline-derived CDR1 and CDR2 are LGHDT and YNNKEL (reference sequence). CDR3 length equals 15 residues. The CDR3 here is CASSHRRATSYEQYF. The CDR3 nucleotides read TGTGCCAGCAGCCATAGGCGGGCGACGTCCTACGAGCAGTACTTC.

The gene calls are TRBV4-2 and TRBJ1-1; no firm D call. The germline gives CDR1 LGHNA, CDR2 YNFKEQ. V lost 3 bases to trimming and J lost 4 bases, with 15 bases between them. This CDR3 is 15 amino acids long. The CDR3 DNA is TGTGCCAGCAGCCACCCAATCACCGGTATCACTGAAGCTTTCTTT. It specifies CASSHPITGITEAFF.

The chain has TRBV10-3 and TRBJ2-3; D unclear. Germline loops: CDR1 ENHRY, CDR2 SYGVKD. With 5 bases removed from V and 0 bases from J, the gap between germline ends came to 3 bases. The CDR3 runs to 12 residues. The CDR3 reads CAISQSTDTQYF. The CDR3 DNA is TGTGCCATCAGTCAGAGCACAGATACGCAGTATTTT.

In this sample, this clonotype turned up a few times. The chain couples TRBV4-3 to TRBJ2-1; TRBD1 agrees at 11 bases. Germline V lookup: CDR1 LGHNA, CDR2 YSLEER. The CDR3 runs to 19 residues. V lost 4 bases to trimming and J lost 7 bases; unmatched junction nucleotides: 18. The CDR3 sequence: CASSRRTGGVGQGANEQFF. The DNA for the CDR3 is TGCGCCAGCAGCCGACGAACGGGAGGGGTTGGACAGGGGGCAAATGAGCAGTTCTTC.